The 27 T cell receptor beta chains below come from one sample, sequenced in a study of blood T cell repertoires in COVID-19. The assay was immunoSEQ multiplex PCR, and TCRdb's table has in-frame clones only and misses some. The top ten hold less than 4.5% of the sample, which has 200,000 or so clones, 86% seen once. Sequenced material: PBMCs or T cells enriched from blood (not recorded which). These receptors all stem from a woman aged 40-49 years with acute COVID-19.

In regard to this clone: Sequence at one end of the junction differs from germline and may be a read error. The CDR3 here is CASSVQPETEIAF. The CDR3 DNA sequence: TGTGCCAGCAGCGTACAACCGGAAACGGAGATCGCCTTC. The chain uses TRBV9 and TRBJ1-2, with no clear D. Germline CDR1 SGDLS, CDR2 YYNGEE. The length of the CDR3 is 13 residues.

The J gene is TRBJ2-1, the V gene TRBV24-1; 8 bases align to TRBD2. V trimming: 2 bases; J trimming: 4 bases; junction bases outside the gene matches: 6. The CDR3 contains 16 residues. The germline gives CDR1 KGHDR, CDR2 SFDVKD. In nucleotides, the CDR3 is TGTGCCACCAGTGATTCCATCCGGGGGGGGTACAATGAGCAGTTCTTC. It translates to CATSDSIRGGYNEQFF.

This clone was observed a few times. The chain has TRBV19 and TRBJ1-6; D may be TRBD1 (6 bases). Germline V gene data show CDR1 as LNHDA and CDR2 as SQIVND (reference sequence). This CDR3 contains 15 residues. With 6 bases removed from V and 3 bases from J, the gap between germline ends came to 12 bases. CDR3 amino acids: CASSPRGFYNSPLHF. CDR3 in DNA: TGTGCCAGTAGCCCCAGGGGTTTCTATAATTCACCCCTCCACTTT.

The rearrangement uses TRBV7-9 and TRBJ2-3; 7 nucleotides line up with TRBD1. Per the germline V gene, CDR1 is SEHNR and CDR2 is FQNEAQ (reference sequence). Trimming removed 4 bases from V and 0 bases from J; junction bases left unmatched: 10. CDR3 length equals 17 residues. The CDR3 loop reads CASSCPTPGQSTDTQYF. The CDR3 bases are TGTGCCAGCAGCTGTCCCACACCGGGACAGAGCACAGATACGCAGTATTTT.

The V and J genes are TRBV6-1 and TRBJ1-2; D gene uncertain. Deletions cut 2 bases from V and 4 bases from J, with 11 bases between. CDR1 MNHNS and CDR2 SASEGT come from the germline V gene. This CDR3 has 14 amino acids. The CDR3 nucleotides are TGTGCCAGCAGTGAAAACGGTGCCCGCTATGGCTACACCTTC. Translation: CASSENGARYGYTF.

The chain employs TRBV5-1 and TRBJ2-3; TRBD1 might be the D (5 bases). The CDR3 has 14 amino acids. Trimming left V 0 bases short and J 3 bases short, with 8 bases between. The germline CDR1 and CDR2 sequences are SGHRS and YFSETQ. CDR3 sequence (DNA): TGCGCCAGCAGCTTGGACCAGGGAACAGATACGCAGTATTTT. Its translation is CASSLDQGTDTQYF.

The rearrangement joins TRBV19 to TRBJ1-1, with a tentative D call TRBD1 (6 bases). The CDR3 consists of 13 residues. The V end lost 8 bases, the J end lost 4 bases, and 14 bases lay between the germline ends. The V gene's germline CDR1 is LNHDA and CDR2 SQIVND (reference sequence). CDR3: CASLTSGVTEAFF. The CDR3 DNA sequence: TGTGCCAGTCTTACCTCAGGGGTCACTGAAGCTTTCTTT.

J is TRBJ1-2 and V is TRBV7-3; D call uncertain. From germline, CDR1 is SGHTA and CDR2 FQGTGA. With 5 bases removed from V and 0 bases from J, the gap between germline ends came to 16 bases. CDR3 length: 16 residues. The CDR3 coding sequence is TGTGCCAGCAGCCCCGGTTTACGGGGATCTAACTATGGCTACACCTTC. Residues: CASSPGLRGSNYGYTF.

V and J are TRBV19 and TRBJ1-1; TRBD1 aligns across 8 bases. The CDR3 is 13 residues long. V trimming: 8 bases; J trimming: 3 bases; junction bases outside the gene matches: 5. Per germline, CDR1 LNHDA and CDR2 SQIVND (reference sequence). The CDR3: CASGQGRHTEAFF. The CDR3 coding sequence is TGTGCCAGTGGACAGGGACGGCACACTGAAGCTTTCTTT.

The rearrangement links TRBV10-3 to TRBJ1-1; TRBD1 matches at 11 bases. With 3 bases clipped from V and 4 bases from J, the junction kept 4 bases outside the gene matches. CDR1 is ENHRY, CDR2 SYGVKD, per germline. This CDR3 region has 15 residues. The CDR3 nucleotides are TGTGCCATCAGTGAAGGCGGGACAGGGGGCACTGAAGCTTTCTTT. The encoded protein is CAISEGGTGGTEAFF.

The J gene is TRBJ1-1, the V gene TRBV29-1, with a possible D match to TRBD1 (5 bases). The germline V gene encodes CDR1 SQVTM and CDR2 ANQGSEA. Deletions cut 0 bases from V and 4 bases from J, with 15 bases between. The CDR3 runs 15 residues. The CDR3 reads CSVEDLGGPTTEAFF. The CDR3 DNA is TGCAGCGTTGAAGATCTCGGGGGACCAACCACTGAAGCTTTCTTT.

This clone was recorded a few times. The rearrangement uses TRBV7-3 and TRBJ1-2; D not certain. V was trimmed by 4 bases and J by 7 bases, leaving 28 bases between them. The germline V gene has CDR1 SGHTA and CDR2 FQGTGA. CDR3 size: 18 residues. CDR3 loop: CASSSPPYAGPVAPGYTF. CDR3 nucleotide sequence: TGTGCCAGCAGCTCGCCCCCCTACGCAGGTCCCGTTGCCCCTGGCTACACCTTC.

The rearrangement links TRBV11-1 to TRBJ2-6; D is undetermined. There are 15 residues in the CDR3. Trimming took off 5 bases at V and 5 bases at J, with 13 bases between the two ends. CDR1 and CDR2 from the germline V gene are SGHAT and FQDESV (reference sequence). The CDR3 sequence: CASSPPPGRANVLTF. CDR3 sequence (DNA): TGTGCCAGCAGCCCCCCCCCAGGAAGGGCCAACGTCCTGACTTTC. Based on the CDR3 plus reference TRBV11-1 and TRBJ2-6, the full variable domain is EAEVAQSPRYKITEKSQAVAFWCDPISGHATLYWYRQILGQGPELLVQFQDESVVDDSQLPKDRFSAERLKGVDSTLKIQPAELGDSAMYLCASSPPPGRANVLTFGAGSRLTVL.

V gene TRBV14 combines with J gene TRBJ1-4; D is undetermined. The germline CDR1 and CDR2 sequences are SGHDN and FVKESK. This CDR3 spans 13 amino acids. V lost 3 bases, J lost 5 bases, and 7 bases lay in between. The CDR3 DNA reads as TGTGCCAGCAGCCATCGCCGGAATGAAAAACTGTTTTTT. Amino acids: CASSHRRNEKLFF.

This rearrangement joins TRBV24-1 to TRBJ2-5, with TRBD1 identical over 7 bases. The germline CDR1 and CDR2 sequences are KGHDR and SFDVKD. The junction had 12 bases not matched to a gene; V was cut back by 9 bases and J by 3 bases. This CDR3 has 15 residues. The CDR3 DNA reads TGTGCCACCTGTATAGGCAGGGGGAGTAAAGAGACCCAGTACTTC. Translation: CATCIGRGSKETQYF.

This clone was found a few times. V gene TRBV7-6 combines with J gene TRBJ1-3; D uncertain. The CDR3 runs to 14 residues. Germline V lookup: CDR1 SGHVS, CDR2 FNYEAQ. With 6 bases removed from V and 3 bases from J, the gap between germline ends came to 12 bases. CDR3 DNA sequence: TGTGCCAGCAGTCCCACGGGAGATGGAAACACCATATATTTT. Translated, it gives CASSPTGDGNTIYF. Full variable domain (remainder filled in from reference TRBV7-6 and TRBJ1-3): GAGVSQSPRYKVTKRGQDVALRCDPISGHVSLYWYRQALGQGPEFLTYFNYEAQQDKSGLPNDRFSAERPEGSISTLTIQRTEQRDSAMYRCASSPTGDGNTIYFGEGSWLTVV.

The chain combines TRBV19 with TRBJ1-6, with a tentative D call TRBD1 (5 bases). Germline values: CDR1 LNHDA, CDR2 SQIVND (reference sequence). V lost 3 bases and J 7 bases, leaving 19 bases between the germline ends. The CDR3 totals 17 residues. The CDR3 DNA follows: TGTGCCAGTAGTATTTTCGCCGGGGGAAGACGAAATTCACCCCTCCACTTT. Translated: CASSIFAGGRRNSPLHF.

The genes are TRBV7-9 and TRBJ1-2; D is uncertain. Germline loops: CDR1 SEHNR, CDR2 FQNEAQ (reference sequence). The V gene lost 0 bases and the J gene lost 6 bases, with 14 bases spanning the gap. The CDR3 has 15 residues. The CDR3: CASSLAVTAGDGYTF. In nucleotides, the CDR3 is TGTGCCAGCAGCTTAGCGGTCACGGCGGGAGATGGCTACACCTTC.

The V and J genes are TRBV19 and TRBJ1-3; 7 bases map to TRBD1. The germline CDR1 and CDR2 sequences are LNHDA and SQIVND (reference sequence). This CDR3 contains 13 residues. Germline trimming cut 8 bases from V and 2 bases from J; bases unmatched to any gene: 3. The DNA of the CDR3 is TGTGCCAGTCGAACAGGGGCTGGAAACACCATATATTTT. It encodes CASRTGAGNTIYF.

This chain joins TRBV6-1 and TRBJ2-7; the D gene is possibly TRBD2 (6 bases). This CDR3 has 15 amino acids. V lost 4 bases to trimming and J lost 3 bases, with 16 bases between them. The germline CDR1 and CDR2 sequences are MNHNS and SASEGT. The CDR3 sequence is CASSVAAFHYYEQYV. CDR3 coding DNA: TGTGCCAGCAGTGTAGCGGCCTTCCACTACTACGAGCAGTACGTC.

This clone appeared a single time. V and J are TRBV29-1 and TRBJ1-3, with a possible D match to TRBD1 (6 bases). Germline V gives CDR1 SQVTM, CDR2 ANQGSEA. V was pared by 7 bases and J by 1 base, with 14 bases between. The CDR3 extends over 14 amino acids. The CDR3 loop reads CSAASTGSGNTIYF. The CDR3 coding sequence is TGCAGCGCCGCATCAACAGGGTCTGGAAACACCATATATTTT.

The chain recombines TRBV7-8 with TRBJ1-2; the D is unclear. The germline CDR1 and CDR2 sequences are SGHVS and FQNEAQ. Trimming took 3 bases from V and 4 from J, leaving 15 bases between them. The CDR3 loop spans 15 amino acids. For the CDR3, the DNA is TGTGCCAGCAGCTTGGGCCCCGGACTGCTCTATGGCTACACCTTC. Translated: CASSLGPGLLYGYTF.

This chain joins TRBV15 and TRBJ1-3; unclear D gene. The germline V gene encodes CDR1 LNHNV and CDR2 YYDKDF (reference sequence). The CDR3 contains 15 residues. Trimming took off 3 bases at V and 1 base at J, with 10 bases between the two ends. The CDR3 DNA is TGTGCCACCAGCAGTGATACACGTTCTGGAAACACCATATATTTT. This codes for CATSSDTRSGNTIYF.

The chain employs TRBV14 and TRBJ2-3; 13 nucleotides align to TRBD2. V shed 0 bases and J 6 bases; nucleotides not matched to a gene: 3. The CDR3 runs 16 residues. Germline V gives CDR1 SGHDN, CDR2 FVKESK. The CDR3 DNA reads TGTGCCAGCAGCCAAGAACTAGCGGGGGGGCGGGATACGCAGTATTTT. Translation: CASSQELAGGRDTQYF.

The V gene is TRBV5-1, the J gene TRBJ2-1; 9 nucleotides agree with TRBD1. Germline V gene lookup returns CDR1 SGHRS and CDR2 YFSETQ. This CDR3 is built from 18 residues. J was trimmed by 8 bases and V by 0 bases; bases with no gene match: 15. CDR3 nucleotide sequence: TGCGCCAGCAGCTTGGCGGTCGGGTTGGGACAGGGCATTCATGAGCAGTTCTTC. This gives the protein CASSLAVGLGQGIHEQFF.

CDR3 loop: CASSSAQGYTEAFF. CDR3 nucleotides: TGTGCCAGCAGCTCAGCTCAGGGGTACACTGAAGCTTTCTTT. The J gene is TRBJ1-1, the V gene TRBV7-2, with a possible D match to TRBD1 (6 bases). Trimming pared 4 bases from V and 3 bases from J, leaving 12 bases between. Germline V lookup: CDR1 SGHTA, CDR2 FQGNSA. The length of the CDR3 is 14 residues.

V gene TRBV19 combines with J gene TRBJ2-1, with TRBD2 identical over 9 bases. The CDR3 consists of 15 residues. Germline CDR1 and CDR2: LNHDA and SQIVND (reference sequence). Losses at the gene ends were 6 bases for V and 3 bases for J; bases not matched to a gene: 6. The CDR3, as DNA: TGTGCCAGTAGCCCAATAGCGGGGGACTACAATGAGCAGTTCTTC. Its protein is CASSPIAGDYNEQFF.